This record concerns one T cell receptor (beta chain) sequence. This clone has only one observation. This receptor's antigen is unknown. Per-nucleotide qualities are absent, and no much larger clonotype sits a single base away. This entry is derived from a study of PD-1 blockade in classical Hodgkin lymphoma (dated by TCRdb to 2020 to 2021). Looking at the study overall: Nivolumab dosing was 3 mg/kg intravenously every 2 weeks, continuing until either disease progression or unacceptable toxicity. The study used CyTOF and TCR beta sequencing to define a peripheral blood immune signature of response to PD-1 blockade in classical Hodgkin lymphoma. Findings and caveats that apply to the study as a whole: Diversity was lower in patients who began nivolumab less than 1 year after ASCT, so these patients were left out of later analyses to avoid confounding by immune reconstitution. The study was limited to a single clinical trial cohort, and causes of repertoire differences, possibly disease activity or prior therapy, remained undefined. Baseline diversity similar to that of newly diagnosed patients was observed in trial patients achieving complete response, whereas significantly lower diversity was observed in partial responders and progressors. Baseline TCR diversity was reported to be lower in newly diagnosed patients than in healthy donors and to be lower still in relapsed/refractory patients. CD4+ but not CD8+ TCR diversity rose significantly by C4D1 (p=0.0027 vs p=0.16), most apparent in complete responders (p=0.02).

The time point label here, explained by the study, means: cycle 2 day 1 (C2D1) of nivolumab. All trial patients had relapsed after autologous stem cell transplantation, with cohorts A, B and C differing in prior brentuximab vedotin exposure. The trial cohort included fewer than 65 patients with relapsed/refractory classical Hodgkin lymphoma, and each patient had a best overall response of complete response, partial response or progressive disease. In the multi-cohort phase II CheckMate 205 trial, trial patients received single-agent nivolumab. An independent review committee assessed best overall response by applying the 2007 International Working Group response criteria. Trial PBMCs were collected just before the start of nivolumab (C1D1) and during therapy at cycle 2 day 1 and cycle 4 day 1. Peripheral blood was collected in 8 mL Vacutainer Cell Preparation Tubes, from which PBMCs were isolated by centrifugation and then cryopreserved.

As encoded in the germline V gene (reference sequence), CDR1 is SEHNR while CDR2 is FQNEAQ. The CDR3 covers 16 residues, taking in both the cysteine and the phenylalanine. Only CDR3 DNA is held: 48 bases, read in frame from base 1. Trimming takes 3 bases off V and 1 base off J; junction bases not matched to a gene: 5. Genomic DNA was isolated using the Qiagen DNeasy kit from unsorted PBMCs as well as from negatively selected CD4+ and CD8+ fractions. TCR beta CDR3 regions were amplified by immunoSEQ multiplex PCR using primers annealing to V and J segments. A synthetic immune receptor repertoire was used to minimize amplification bias, and any remaining bias was removed computationally after sequencing. The paper's processing steps were these. Custom Python scripts were used to quantify repertoire diversity as the Shannon entropy index. Unsorted, CD4+ and CD8+ repertoires were examined separately, except in combined analyses, for which CD4+ and CD8+ sequences were merged in silico. Clonal expansion was defined as a frequency increase of at least 2-fold after treatment compared with C1D1, and clones undetected at baseline were assigned a pseudocount of 0.5. Singleton clones were defined as clones with 0 or 1 copy at C1D1, and non-singleton clones were defined as clones with 2 or more copies. Clones expanded in unsorted samples were labelled as CD4+, CD8+ or unknown by matching protein sequences in sorted samples from the same patient. Wilcoxon tests on paired samples were used to test diversity changes from C1D1 to C4D1. Imported from immuneACCESS, the table was reduced by TCRdb to in-frame sequences with V and J called. These copies leave out some clones; in studies compared against another copy, an unresolved V gene accounts for under half, and the cause of the remainder is not known. V and J calls and clone size are copied from that table; D and trimming were computed from the DNA. This sample is represented by approximately 150,000 clones; about 78% of them were singletons. The ten biggest clones cover roughly 9.2% of the sample.

This material consisted of peripheral blood mononuclear cells (PBMCs), taken before the second cycle of nivolumab. The V gene is TRBV7-9 and the J gene is TRBJ2-3; TRBD2 fits 9 bases in the junction. The origin of this receptor is a human donor with classical Hodgkin lymphoma. The nucleotides are TGTGCCAGCAGCTTTTTTATAGCGGGAGGCACAGATACGCAGTATTTT. Its coded protein is CASSFFIAGGTDTQYF.